This T cell receptor beta chain derives from a study of neurological immune-mediated disorders. There are 11 residues in the CDR3. V lost 6 bases, J lost 9 bases, and 12 bases lay in between. Germline assignment: CDR1 SNHLY and CDR2 FYNNEI. This clonotype was picked up a small number of times. Its antigen remains unidentified. Time point here: longitudinal time-point 2. Unsorted libraries were generated from 2 million PBMCs. These cells had been stored in RNAlater at -80 C. Template-switch 5'RACE cDNA synthesis added a 10-nucleotide unique molecular identifier. TCRdb called the 5' RACE reads again in MiXCR, with one record for every CDR3 protein. The sample consists of about 60,000 distinct CDR3 sequences, 9.7% of them appearing once. Study outcomes and limitations: Healthy controls had more TCR clonal expansion than multiple sclerosis, which showed the least, whereas HTLV-1-associated myelopathy showed the most.

What was sequenced was PBMCs. The receptor was isolated from a man aged 25 to 45 in good health. This rearrangement joins TRBV2 to TRBJ2-7; unclear D gene. CDR3 sequence reads: CASRVIGGQYF. The CDR3 DNA is TGTGCCAGCAGAGTTATCGGCGGGCAGTACTTC.